This T cell receptor beta chain was captured by sequencing in a study of cytomegalovirus exposure and HLA in healthy donors (TCRdb year 2017). In the study overall: An earlier analysis of fewer than 750 of the donors reported 276 Gb of sequence data and about 120 million unique TCR beta sequences obtained from 180 million or so T cells. Besides the first cohort of roughly 660 subjects, a separate validation cohort made up of roughly 120 different subjects was used. The study was designed to test whether signatures of past pathogen exposure could be identified by cataloging public T cell receptors. Using immunosequencing, the study profiled T cell repertoires from about 610 subjects and related those repertoires to cytomegalovirus serostatus. In a later analysis, previously published TCR beta repertoires from about 670 donors were re-analyzed and high-resolution HLA genotyping was added so that TCR occurrence patterns could be studied. Roughly 310 gigabases of sequencing data and approximately 84 million unique TCR sequences were included in an early release covering about 700 HLA-typed donors. On average, roughly 250,000 unique TCR beta nucleotide sequences were sequenced per donor among roughly 430 genotyped donors of the cohort, with around 19% of those sequences being non-productive. The study combined high-throughput TCR immunosequencing, statistical association of individual TCRs with disease status, and machine learning to predict cytomegalovirus infection status. Rather than using new phenotypic data, the later analysis identified candidate immune exposures from TCR beta sequences and from how often those sequences occurred across donors. Class I and class II HLA loci were covered by the typing at four-digit resolution. An earlier analysis of nearly 600 of the donors applied high-throughput TCR beta sequencing to assess whether each TCR beta V gene segment acted as functional or pseudogenic. Every discovery cohort repertoire had been produced on one sequencing platform. The genetic ancestry cluster associated with self-reported Caucasian donors included about 81% of the 300 to 450 genotyped donors. Five DR-DQ haplotypes were handled as single units for association and clustering because linkage in the cohort was strong. Donor age, sex, ethnicity and CMV serostatus were compiled together with the repertoire data. Genome-wide SNP genotypes for about 55% of the roughly 670 donors were used in a later genetic analysis, which treated that subset as a discovery cohort. Typing coverage differed by locus: A, B, C, DRB1 and DQB1 were typed in roughly 620-640 donors, DQA1 in 500 to 550, DPA1 in around 580, and DPB1 in roughly 450.

CDR1 and CDR2 (KGHSH, LQKENI) derive from the germline V gene. Trimming accounts for 2 bases at V and 3 bases at J, while the number of junction bases matched to no gene is 4. From the cysteine up to the phenylalanine, the CDR3 has a length of 16 residues. Kept here is only the CDR3 DNA, which spans 48 bases and is read in frame from base 1. A remark on this clone: Its antigen target is currently unknown.

Library generation was performed with the immunoSEQ multiplex PCR assay. For the multiplex PCR, a mixture combining 60 forward primers for TCR Vbeta segments and 13 reverse primers for TCR Jbeta segments was used. The CDR3 region of rearranged TCR beta genes was amplified from genomic DNA by a multiplex PCR assay. The Illumina HiSeq System was used to sequence the amplified TCR beta libraries as 87-base-pair reads. In the original analysis: A later analysis counted approximately 74 million unique TCR beta chains across the roughly 700 repertoires, and 10 million to 11 million of these chains were shared by at least two donors. Raw reads were error-corrected and collapsed into unique sequences with a nearest-neighbor algorithm that merged closely related sequences to remove PCR and sequencing errors. To assign V, D and J gene segments, CDR3 sequences were aligned to IMGT reference sequences. For a sequence to be retained, at least a six-nucleotide match to both a V gene segment and a J gene segment was required. Rearrangements were classified as productive when the CDR3 lacked stop codons and remained in frame with V and J, and all other rearrangements were classified as non-productive. CDR3 was defined by IMGT convention, running from the second conserved V-encoded cysteine to the conserved J-encoded phenylalanine. The earlier analysis of about 530 of the donors excluded any sequence lacking an unambiguous match to a single V gene segment. In an earlier analysis of 587 of the donors, V segments were called functional above 56.7% productive rearrangements and were called segregating when the between-donor standard deviation exceeded 5%. To diagnose cytomegalovirus status from the catalog of TCR beta chain sequences, a statistical classification framework was built. In a later analysis, TCR nucleotide sequences were compared against IMGT/GENE-DB human TR gene sequences so that V and J genes could be assigned. In a later analysis, CDR3 sequences and most-parsimonious VDJ recombination scenarios were assigned using the TCRdist pipeline. In a later analysis, every TCR beta chain was defined by the combination of its CDR3 amino acid sequence and its V-gene family, and reads without a unique V-gene family were dropped. To address suspected cross-contamination and a sequencing artifact, a later analysis removed over 500 highly shared, low-generation-probability nucleotide sequences. In a later analysis, a clonal expansion index was calculated for each public chain from normalized within-repertoire ranks of inferred template counts. In a later analysis, generation probabilities were computed with a VDJ recombination model fitted to out-of-frame rearrangements, and the resulting probabilities were checked against IGoR. In a later analysis, hypergeometric tests were used to score TCR-TCR, TCR-HLA and TCR-CMV co-occurrence, with a repertoire-size bias correction applied to TCR pairs. To estimate false discovery rates, a later analysis permuted the HLA or CMV assignments 20 times. In a later analysis, co-occurring TCRs were grouped using DBSCAN, with TCRdist sequence similarity added in when clustering inside HLA-allele-positive subsets. Repertoires with fewer than 30,000 or more than 120,000 public chains, plus five repertoires with anomalous nucleotide sharing, were excluded from co-occurrence clustering. TCRdb holds this immuneACCESS table with in-frame rearrangements only. Some clones are missing; in checked studies, unresolved V genes explain under half, and the rest has no known cause. V, J and clone size are those of that table, while D and trimming were read from the DNA. This sample's listing comprises roughly 50,000 clones. The ten largest clones take up less than 2.5% of the sample.

Summary of the overall study and its limitations: Assigning TCR associations to individual alleles was difficult when HLA alleles, especially DR and DQ, strongly co-occurred. A total of about 180 TCR beta chains were listed by the study as associated with cytomegalovirus. The 87-base-pair reads could not distinguish some IMGT-functional V segments, including TRBV6-2 and TRBV6-3, so those segments were excluded. A cluster of highly shared sequence variants was judged likely to represent a technical artifact of the sequencing pipeline. V-gene and J-gene trimming of TCR beta chains was associated with a missense DCLRE1C variant in a later genetic analysis, and the association was replicated in an independent cohort. In a later analysis, several top co-occurrence clusters were reported to appear linked to parvovirus B19, influenza, CMV and Epstein-Barr virus. Presence/absence analyses assumed roughly uniform sequencing depth across donors, an assumption that may not hold. At a false discovery rate of 0.05, a later analysis linked around 15,000 TCR beta sequences to specific HLA alleles. A further reported finding was that TCR beta sequences accurately predicted the HLA-A and HLA-B alleles for most subjects in the first cohort. The earlier analysis of about 600 of the donors excluded around 17 rarely observed V segments, including chromosome 9 orphons, because counts were too low. CMV serostatus was the only immune exposure information available for the cohort. Correlated functional status among segregating V segments might reflect linkage disequilibrium, but an unknown experimental factor could not be ruled out. Compared with the 666-donor mean, donors in an Asian-associated ancestry cluster had fewer N-insertions in productive TCRs, according to a later genetic analysis. According to a later analysis, most CMV-associated TCR beta chains appeared to be HLA-restricted, and the HLA associations seemed to be driven largely by CMV exposure. Because HLA typing was missing for some donors at each locus, association tests included only the typed subset. In a later analysis, HLA-associated TCR beta chains showed more clonal expansion and lower generation probabilities than non-associated chains that were equally common. In a later analysis, TCR association rates were found to vary across HLA loci, with the most associated TCRs seen for DRB1 alleles and the fewest for HLA-C alleles. The authors suggested that the approach could potentially be generalized to other disease states and immunological phenotypes. Most TCR sequences were observed very rarely across donors, whereas some public TCRs were present in many individuals. In both the original and validation cohorts, the classifier was reported to diagnose cytomegalovirus status with high specificity and sensitivity. This cohort had only TCR beta chains sequenced, and the lack of alpha or paired-chain data limited which features could be detected. In vitro tests confirmed that a few of the cytomegalovirus-associated TCR beta chains recognize cytomegalovirus antigens. Broadly in line with IMGT annotations, most TCR beta V segments showed up in productive rearrangements about 87% or about 30% of the time in an earlier analysis of several hundred of the donors.

In total, over 600 healthy bone marrow donors made up the cohort. Cohort members were all nominally healthy when sampled, although unrecorded immune exposures were likely present. The donor tested CMV seronegative and was one of the 352 seronegative cohort members. Each donor provided a peripheral blood sample, and peripheral blood mononuclear cells were used for TCR beta sequencing. Genomic DNA was extracted from the blood cell samples with the Qiagen DNeasy Blood Extraction Kit. The V and J segments used are TRBV18 and TRBJ2-2; TRBD2 matches 9 bases in the middle. This TCR was sampled from a woman in her thirties or forties in good health and CMV-seronegative. The sequenced material came from PBMCs. The nucleotide sequence reads TGTGCCAGCTCACCAAAAGGGACTAGCTACACCGGGGAGCTGTTTTTT. The resulting protein is CASSPKGTSYTGELFF.